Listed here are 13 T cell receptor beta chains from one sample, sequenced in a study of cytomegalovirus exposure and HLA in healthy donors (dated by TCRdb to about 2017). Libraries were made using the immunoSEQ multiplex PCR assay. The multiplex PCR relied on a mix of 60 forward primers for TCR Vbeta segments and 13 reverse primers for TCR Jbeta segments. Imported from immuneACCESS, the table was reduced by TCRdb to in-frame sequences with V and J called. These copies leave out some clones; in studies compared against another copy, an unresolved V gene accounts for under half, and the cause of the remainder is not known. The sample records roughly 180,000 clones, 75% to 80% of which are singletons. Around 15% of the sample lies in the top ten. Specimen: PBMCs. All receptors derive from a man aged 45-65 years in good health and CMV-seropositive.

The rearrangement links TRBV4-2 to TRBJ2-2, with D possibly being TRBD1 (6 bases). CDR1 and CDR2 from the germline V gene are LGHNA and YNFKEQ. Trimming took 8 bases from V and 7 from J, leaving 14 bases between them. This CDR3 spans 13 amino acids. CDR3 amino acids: CASRQAPNGELFF. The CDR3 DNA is TGTGCCAGCCGACAGGCCCCGAACGGGGAGCTGTTTTTT.

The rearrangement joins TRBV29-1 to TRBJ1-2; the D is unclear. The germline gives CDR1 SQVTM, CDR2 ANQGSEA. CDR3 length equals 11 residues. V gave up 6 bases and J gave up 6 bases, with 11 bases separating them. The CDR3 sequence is CSVGAMHGYTF. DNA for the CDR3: TGCAGCGTGGGAGCGATGCATGGCTACACCTTC. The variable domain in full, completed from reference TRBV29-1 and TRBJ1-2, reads SAVISQKPSRDICQRGTSLTIQCQVDSQVTMMFWYRQQPGQSLTLIATANQGSEATYESGFVIDKFPISRPNLTFSTLTVSNMSPEDSSIYLCSVGAMHGYTFGSGTRLTVV.

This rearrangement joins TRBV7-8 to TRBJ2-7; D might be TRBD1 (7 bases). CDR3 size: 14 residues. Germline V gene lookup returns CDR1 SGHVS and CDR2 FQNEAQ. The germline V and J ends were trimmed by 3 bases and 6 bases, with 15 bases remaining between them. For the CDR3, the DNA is TGTGCCAGCAGCTTCGACAGGGCCGGGGGCGAGCAGTACTTC. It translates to CASSFDRAGGEQYF.

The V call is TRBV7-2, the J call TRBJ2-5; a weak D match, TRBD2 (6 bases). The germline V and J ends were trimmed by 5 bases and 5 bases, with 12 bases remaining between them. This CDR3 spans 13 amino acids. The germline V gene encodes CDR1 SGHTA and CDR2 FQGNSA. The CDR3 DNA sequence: TGTGCCAGCAGCCAGACTAGTTACGAGACCCAGTACTTC. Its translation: CASSQTSYETQYF.

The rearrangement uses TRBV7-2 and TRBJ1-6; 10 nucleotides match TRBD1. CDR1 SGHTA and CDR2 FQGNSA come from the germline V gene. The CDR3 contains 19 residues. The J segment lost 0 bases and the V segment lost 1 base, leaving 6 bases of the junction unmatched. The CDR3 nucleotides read TGTGCCAGCAGCTTAGGGACAGGGGGTTCCGGCTCCTATAATTCACCCCTCCACTTT. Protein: CASSLGTGGSGSYNSPLHF.

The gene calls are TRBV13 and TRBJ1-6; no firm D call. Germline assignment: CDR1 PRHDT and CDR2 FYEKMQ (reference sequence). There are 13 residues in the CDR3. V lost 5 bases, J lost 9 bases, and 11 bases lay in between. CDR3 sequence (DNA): TGTGCCAGCAGCCCCGACCGGAGTTCACCCCTCCACTTT. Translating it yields CASSPDRSSPLHF. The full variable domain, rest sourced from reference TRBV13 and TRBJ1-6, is AAGVIQSPRHLIKEKRETATLKCYPIPRHDTVYWYQQGPGQDPQFLISFYEKMQSDKGSIPDRFSAQQFSDYHSELNMSSLELGDSALYFCASSPDRSSPLHFGNGTRLTVT.

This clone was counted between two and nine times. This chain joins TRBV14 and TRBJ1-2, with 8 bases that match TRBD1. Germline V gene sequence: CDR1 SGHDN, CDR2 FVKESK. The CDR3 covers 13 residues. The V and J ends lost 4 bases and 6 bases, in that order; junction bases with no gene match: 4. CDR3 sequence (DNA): TGTGCCAGCAGCCTTTACAGGGGGGATGGCTACACCTTC. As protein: CASSLYRGDGYTF.

CDR3 nucleotides: TGTGCCAGCAGCGCCCCGACAGGGACAGAGACCCAGTACTTC. Its translation: CASSAPTGTETQYF. This chain uses TRBV11-2 with TRBJ2-5; 7 nucleotides agree with TRBD1. This CDR3 is built from 14 residues. From germline, CDR1 is SGHAT and CDR2 FQNNGV. The junction had 7 bases not matched to a gene; V was cut back by 5 bases and J by 4 bases.

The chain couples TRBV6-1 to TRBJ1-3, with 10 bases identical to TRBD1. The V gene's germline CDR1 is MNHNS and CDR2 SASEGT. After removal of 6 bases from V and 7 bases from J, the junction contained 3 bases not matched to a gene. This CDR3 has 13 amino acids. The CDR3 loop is CASSMGQGNTIYF. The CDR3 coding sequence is TGTGCCAGCAGCATGGGACAGGGGAACACCATATATTTT.

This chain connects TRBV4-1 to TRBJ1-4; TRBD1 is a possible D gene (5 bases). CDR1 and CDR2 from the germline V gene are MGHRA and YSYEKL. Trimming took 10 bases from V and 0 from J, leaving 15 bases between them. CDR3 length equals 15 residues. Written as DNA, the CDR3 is TGCGCCATCTCGCCACAGGCTGCAACTAATGAAAAACTGTTTTTT. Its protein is CAISPQAATNEKLFF.

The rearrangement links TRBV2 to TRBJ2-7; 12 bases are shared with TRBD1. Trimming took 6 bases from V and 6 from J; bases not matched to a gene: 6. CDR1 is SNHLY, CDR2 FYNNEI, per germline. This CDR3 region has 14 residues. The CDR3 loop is CASRGGTGGSEQYV. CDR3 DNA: TGTGCCAGCAGGGGGGGGACAGGGGGCAGCGAGCAGTACGTC.

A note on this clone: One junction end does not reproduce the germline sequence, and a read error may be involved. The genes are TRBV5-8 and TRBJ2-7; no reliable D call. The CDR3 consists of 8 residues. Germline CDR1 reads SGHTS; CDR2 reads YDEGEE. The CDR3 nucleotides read TGTGCCAGCAGCGAAGAAGCCTTC. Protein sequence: CASSEEAF.

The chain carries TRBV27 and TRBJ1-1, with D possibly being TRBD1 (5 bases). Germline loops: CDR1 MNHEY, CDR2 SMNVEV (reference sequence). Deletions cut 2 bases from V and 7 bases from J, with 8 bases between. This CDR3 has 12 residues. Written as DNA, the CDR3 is TGTGCCAGCAGTTTAGGGGGGGGTGAAGCTTTCTTT. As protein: CASSLGGGEAFF.